The rows below give T cell receptor beta chains drawn from one sample of a study of control samples from healthy donors and cancer patients. The protocol was immunoSEQ multiplex PCR, while the TCRdb copy is restricted to in-frame clones and leaves out a portion. The table records roughly 120,000 clones, 85% to 95% of them present only once. Sequencing was carried out using PBMCs. Every receptor here comes from a man aged 50-60 years with head and neck cancer. Both conserved end residues are trimmed from each CDR3. Each record gives: J gene, V gene, CDR3 protein.

J: TRBJ1-4; V: TRBV7-2; CDR3: ASSLARQGGEKLF
J: TRBJ1-1; V: TRBV5-1; CDR3: ASSVGLEGTEAF
J: TRBJ1-2; V: TRBV28; CDR3: ASSLTTGDGYT
J: TRBJ2-1; V: TRBV7-3; CDR3: ASSLLGRSNEQF
J: TRBJ1-2; V: TRBV3-1/TRBV3-2; CDR3: ASSQSGDYGYT
J: TRBJ1-2; V: TRBV28; CDR3: ASSFVGNYGYT
J: TRBJ1-6; V: TRBV19; CDR3: ASSIGGTRNSPLH
J: TRBJ2-1; V: TRBV7-9; CDR3: ASSREWGNEQF
J: TRBJ1-3; V: TRBV5-6; CDR3: ASSRTGSGNTIY
J: TRBJ1-2; V: TRBV7-2; CDR3: ASSKSDRSGYT
J: TRBJ2-5; V: TRBV7-6; CDR3: ASSQSRGTQETQY
J: TRBJ1-1; V: TRBV7-8; CDR3: ASSFLGGTEAF
J: TRBJ1-3; V: TRBV30; CDR3: AWREGVWGNTIY
J: TRBJ2-5; V: TRBV7-9; CDR3: ASSWGDSRSETQY
J: TRBJ2-7; V: TRBV4-2; CDR3: ASSQDPTSGGIFYEQY
J: TRBJ2-1; V: TRBV11-1; CDR3: ASSSWGGADNEQF
J: TRBJ1-4; V: TRBV19; CDR3: ASSIGDVKNEKLF
J: TRBJ2-3; V: TRBV6-2/TRBV6-3; CDR3: ASRPRGGRDTQY
J: TRBJ1-1; V: TRBV5-4; CDR3: ASSFNGAGGDTEAF
J: TRBJ1-2; V: TRBV7-9; CDR3: ASSPPNYGYT
J: TRBJ2-1; V: TRBV7-6; CDR3: ASSLASGGSEQF
J: TRBJ1-1; V: TRBV7-9; CDR3: ASSLSKDTEAF
J: TRBJ1-5; V: TRBV15; CDR3: ATSREGGTNQPQH
J: TRBJ1-1; V: TRBV4-2; CDR3: ASSHPDGGRTEAF
J: TRBJ2-1; V: TRBV30; CDR3: AWSGDSRNEQF
J: TRBJ1-1; V: TRBV20-1; CDR3: SARGEVEAF